This is a list of T cell receptor beta chains from one sample in a study of cytomegalovirus exposure and HLA in healthy donors. Data came from immunoSEQ multiplex PCR; TCRdb stores just in-frame clones and leaves some out. The sample's table shows 60,000 or so clones. The sequenced material came from PBMCs. The origin of the receptors is a woman aged 18 to 35 in good health and CMV-seronegative. CDR3s include the opening cysteine and the closing phenylalanine or tryptophan. A D gene is named only where the DNA matches it firmly. Clone size is not always given. Where it is, it says once, few, many or a class for expanded clones.

CDR3 protein | CDR3 DNA | J gene | D gene | V gene | clone size
CPDITFVEQYF | TGTCCGGACATTACGTTTGTGGAGCAGTACTTC | TRBJ2-7 | - | TRBV19 | medium-sized
CASTDRGIYGYTF | TGTGCCAGCACCGATAGGGGAATCTATGGCTACACCTTC | TRBJ1-2 | - | TRBV28 | -
CASSYSPQKNIQYF | TGTGCCAGCAGTTACTCGCCCCAGAAAAACATTCAGTACTTC | TRBJ2-4 | - | TRBV6-5 | -
CASRGYPNEKLFF | TGTGCCAGCAGGGGCTACCCCAATGAAAAACTGTTTTTT | TRBJ1-4 | - | TRBV6-1 | -
CSGDRVADTQYF | TGTTCAGGGGACAGGGTAGCAGATACGCAGTATTTT | TRBJ2-3 | TRBD1 | TRBV29-1 | -
CASSQVFGGRTEAFF | TGTGCCAGCAGCCAAGTTTTCGGGGGGCGGACTGAAGCTTTCTTT | TRBJ1-1 | - | TRBV14 | -
CASSEVKETQYF | TGTGCCAGCAGTGAAGTAAAAGAGACCCAGTACTTC | TRBJ2-5 | - | TRBV6-1 | -
CASSPPSGTYEQYF | TGTGCCAGCTCACCACCCTCAGGGACCTACGAGCAGTACTTC | TRBJ2-7 | - | TRBV18 | -
CAWSVQGYEQYF | TGTGCCTGGAGTGTACAGGGGTACGAGCAGTACTTC | TRBJ2-7 | TRBD1 | TRBV30 | -
CTLTRQPMNTEAFF | TGCACCCTGACCCGACAGCCCATGAACACTGAAGCTTTCTTT | TRBJ1-1 | - | TRBV29-1 | -
CASSRLAYNEQFF | TGTGCCAGCAGCCGACTAGCCTACAATGAGCAGTTCTTC | TRBJ2-1 | - | TRBV6-5 | -
CASIDGYGGAEQYF | TGTGCCAGCATAGATGGTTACGGAGGGGCCGAGCAGTACTTC | TRBJ2-7 | - | TRBV27 | -
CASSYLFNSPLHF | TGTGCCAGCAGCTACCTATTTAATTCACCCCTCCACTTT | TRBJ1-6 | - | TRBV7-3 | -
CASSGLARLQETQYF | TGTGCCAGCTCGGGGCTAGCGAGATTACAAGAGACCCAGTACTTC | TRBJ2-5 | - | TRBV18 | -
CSVASRLTDTQYF | TGCAGCGTTGCTTCCAGGCTGACAGATACGCAGTATTTT | TRBJ2-3 | - | TRBV29-1 | -
CASSSLAGRSGEQYF | TGTGCCAGCAGCTCACTAGCGGGACGTTCCGGCGAGCAGTACTTC | TRBJ2-7 | TRBD2 | TRBV6-6 | -
CASSRSSGKLFF | TGTGCCAGCAGCCGGTCATCCGGGAAACTGTTTTTT | TRBJ1-4 | - | TRBV6-5 | -
CASSLGASGTDTQYF | TGTGCCAGCAGCTTAGGAGCTAGCGGAACGGATACGCAGTATTTT | TRBJ2-3 | TRBD2 | TRBV7-8 | -
CASREGGSYNSPLHF | TGTGCCAGCAGGGAGGGCGGGAGCTATAATTCACCCCTCCACTTT | TRBJ1-6 | - | TRBV6-5 | -
CASSATGTSVLEQYF | TGCGCCAGCAGCGCAACCGGGACTAGCGTGTTAGAGCAGTACTTC | TRBJ2-7 | TRBD2 | TRBV5-1 | -
CASSQFPTSGREGETQYF | TGTGCCAGCAGCCAGTTTCCGACTAGCGGGAGGGAAGGGGAGACCCAGTACTTC | TRBJ2-5 | TRBD2 | TRBV4-2 | -
CASRRDSSYNSPLHF | TGTGCCAGCAGGCGGGACAGCTCCTATAATTCACCCCTCCACTTT | TRBJ1-6 | TRBD1 | TRBV6-6 | -
CASSEGQNYGYTF | TGTGCCAGCAGTGAGGGACAGAATTATGGCTACACCTTC | TRBJ1-2 | TRBD1 | TRBV2 | -
CASSEFRGGYQETQYF | TGTGCCAGCAGTGAATTCAGGGGCGGGTACCAAGAGACCCAGTACTTC | TRBJ2-5 | - | TRBV25-1 | -
CASSLVGDQPQHF | TGTGCCAGCAGCTTAGTAGGGGATCAGCCCCAGCATTTT | TRBJ1-5 | - | TRBV7-2 | -
CASNHEGVGGYTF | TGTGCCAGCAACCACGAGGGAGTCGGCGGCTACACCTTC | TRBJ1-2 | - | TRBV4-2 | -
CASSAISGNTIYF | TGCGCCAGCAGCGCGATCTCTGGAAACACCATATATTTT | TRBJ1-3 | - | TRBV5-1 | -
CASSPTVQGDTQYF | TGTGCCAGCAGCCCTACCGTCCAGGGGGATACGCAGTATTTT | TRBJ2-3 | - | TRBV7-3 | -
CASSLTGTNTEAFF | TGTGCCAGCAGCTTAACAGGTACGAACACTGAAGCTTTCTTT | TRBJ1-1 | - | TRBV11-3 | -
CASFGRGARNGYTF | TGTGCCAGCTTCGGGAGGGGGGCGCGTAATGGCTACACCTTC | TRBJ1-2 | - | TRBV7-8 | -
CASSREGTGIDTQYF | TGCGCCAGCAGCAGGGAAGGGACAGGGATAGATACGCAGTATTTT | TRBJ2-3 | TRBD1 | TRBV5-1 | -
CASSLAPPRENIQYF | TGTGCCAGCAGCTTAGCCCCCCCTAGGGAGAACATTCAGTACTTC | TRBJ2-4 | - | TRBV7-8 | -
CSVAGNRVENGYTF | TGCAGCGTTGCAGGAAACAGGGTGGAGAATGGCTACACCTTC | TRBJ1-2 | - | TRBV29-1 | -
CATANRGGPYNEQFF | TGTGCCACGGCGAACAGGGGTGGCCCCTACAATGAGCAGTTCTTC | TRBJ2-1 | TRBD1 | TRBV6-1 | -
CASSWDRGGSPLHF | TGCGCCAGCAGCTGGGACAGGGGGGGATCACCCCTCCACTTT | TRBJ1-6 | TRBD1 | TRBV5-1 | -
CASSVQVNQPQHF | TGTGCCAGCAGTGTCCAGGTCAATCAGCCCCAGCATTTT | TRBJ1-5 | - | TRBV2 | -
CASTPGERGYTEAFF | TGTGCCAGTACCCCCGGAGAAAGGGGGTACACTGAAGCTTTCTTT | TRBJ1-1 | - | TRBV19 | -
CASSLGGLGDIQYF | TGTGCCAGCAGCTTGGGGGGGCTTGGAGACATTCAGTACTTC | TRBJ2-4 | - | TRBV5-6 | -
CASTRDKPQPQHF | TGTGCCAGCACCCGGGACAAGCCTCAGCCCCAGCATTTT | TRBJ1-5 | - | TRBV2 | -
CASSLSLDSIEAFF | TGTGCCAGCAGTCTATCCCTTGACAGTATCGAAGCTTTCTTT | TRBJ1-1 | - | TRBV27 | -
CATSSLTGGRQPQHF | TGTGCCACCAGCAGCCTAACAGGGGGGCGACAGCCCCAGCATTTT | TRBJ1-5 | TRBD1 | TRBV15 | -
CASSQQGGTDTQYF | TGCGCCAGCAGCCAACAGGGGGGGACAGATACGCAGTATTTT | TRBJ2-3 | - | TRBV5-1 | -
CAWSGTGDYGYTF | TGTGCCTGGAGTGGGACAGGGGATTATGGCTACACCTTC | TRBJ1-2 | TRBD1 | TRBV30 | -
CASSEFLDRGYEQYF | TGCGCCAGCAGTGAGTTCTTGGACAGGGGGTACGAGCAGTACTTC | TRBJ2-7 | TRBD1 | TRBV10-1 | -
CASSLSAGRPGELFF | TGCGCCAGCAGCTTATCGGCGGGAAGGCCCGGGGAGCTGTTTTTT | TRBJ2-2 | - | TRBV5-1 | -
CASRASLAGAEDTQYF | TGTGCCAGCAGGGCGTCGTTGGCAGGGGCGGAGGATACGCAGTATTTT | TRBJ2-3 | - | TRBV6-6 | -
CASRHQGADTQYF | TGTGCCAGCAGACATCAGGGGGCAGATACGCAGTATTTT | TRBJ2-3 | TRBD1 | TRBV13 | -
CASSGGGITYNEQFF | TGCGCCAGCAGCGGAGGCGGAATTACCTACAATGAGCAGTTCTTC | TRBJ2-1 | - | TRBV5-1 | -
CASSDGGATDTQYF | TGTGCCAGCAGTGACGGGGGGGCCACAGATACGCAGTATTTT | TRBJ2-3 | - | TRBV6-4 | medium-sized
CASSYLADSYEQYF | TGTGCCAGCAGTTACTTAGCCGATTCCTACGAGCAGTACTTC | TRBJ2-7 | - | TRBV6-6 | -
CASSYYRSSYNEQFF | TGTGCCAGCAGTTACTACAGAAGCTCCTACAATGAGCAGTTCTTC | TRBJ2-1 | - | TRBV6-5 | -
CASSAGLAGEEQYF | TGTGCCAGCAGCGCGGGACTAGCGGGGGAAGAGCAGTACTTC | TRBJ2-7 | TRBD2 | TRBV5-4 | -
CASSFPGETQYF | TGCGCCAGCAGCTTCCCGGGGGAGACCCAGTACTTC | TRBJ2-5 | - | TRBV5-1 | -
CASSPRVPYEQYF | TGTGCCAGCAGTCCTCGGGTTCCCTACGAGCAGTACTTC | TRBJ2-7 | - | TRBV7-9 | -
CASSRGAYPRDRGSPLHF | TGCGCCAGCAGCCGGGGGGCCTACCCGCGGGACAGGGGTTCACCCCTCCACTTT | TRBJ1-6 | TRBD1 | TRBV4-1 | -
CAISATPGYNEQFF | TGTGCCATCAGTGCTACTCCAGGCTACAATGAGCAGTTCTTC | TRBJ2-1 | - | TRBV10-3 | -
CASSLARGGENTEAFF | TGCGCCAGCAGCTTGGCGCGGGGGGGCGAGAACACTGAAGCTTTCTTT | TRBJ1-1 | - | TRBV5-1 | -
CASSARQGRSTEAFF | TGTGCCAGCAGTGCCCGACAGGGGAGGAGCACTGAAGCTTTCTTT | TRBJ1-1 | TRBD1 | TRBV6-5 | -
CASSRGEGRGEAFF | TGCGCCAGCAGCCGGGGGGAGGGTCGGGGTGAAGCTTTCTTT | TRBJ1-1 | - | TRBV5-1 | -